These 18 T cell receptor beta chains came from one sample sequenced in a study of graft-versus-host responses after intestinal transplantation. Produced via immunoSEQ multiplex PCR; TCRdb's table is partial and in-frame only. Of approximately 90,000 clones listed, 91% were seen once; the top ten hold 7.6%. Their recognized antigens are unknown. The material sequenced was unstimulated CD8+ T cells sorted from spleen or lymph node cells, taken before transplant. All receptors come from a human donor who was the organ donor for an intestinal transplant.

This clone was recorded only once. The genes are TRBV6-6 and TRBJ2-5; D remains unclear. Matching the DNA end better, TRBJ2-7 makes the J call doubtful. There are 15 residues in the CDR3. The germline V gene encodes CDR1 MNHNY and CDR2 SVGAGI (reference sequence). The CDR3 DNA is TGTGCCAGCAGTTACGCGGCTTATAGCTCCTACGAGCAGTACTTC. This sequence encodes CASSYAAYSSYEQYF.

The chain couples TRBV7-3 to TRBJ2-1; D is perhaps TRBD2 (6 bases). Germline V gene sequence: CDR1 SGHTA, CDR2 FQGTGA. This CDR3 spans 15 amino acids. V lost 5 bases to trimming and J lost 7 bases, with 18 bases between them. This CDR3 is CASSTSASDGNEQFF. In DNA, the CDR3 is TGTGCCAGCAGCACGAGCGCTAGCGACGGGAATGAGCAGTTCTTC.

This chain uses TRBV5-4 with TRBJ1-1; D gene ambiguous. This CDR3 contains 14 residues. The V and J ends lost 0 bases and 1 base respectively, with 7 bases between them. Germline V gene sequence: CDR1 SGHNT, CDR2 YYREEE (reference sequence). In DNA, the CDR3 is TGTGCCAGCAGCTTGGGCCAAACGAACACTGAAGCTTTCTTT. Translating gives CASSLGQTNTEAFF.

This chain connects TRBV6-1 to TRBJ2-5; 7 bases align to TRBD1. With 2 bases clipped from V and 2 bases from J, the junction kept 11 bases outside the gene matches. This CDR3 has 17 amino acids. CDR1 and CDR2 (germline): MNHNS, SASEGT. CDR3 residues: CASSEPVGQGVQETQYF. For the CDR3, the DNA is TGTGCCAGCAGTGAACCAGTAGGGCAGGGGGTACAAGAGACCCAGTACTTC.

The chain joins TRBV6-4 to TRBJ1-2; D remains ambiguous. The germline V gene encodes CDR1 MRHNA and CDR2 SNTAGT. Trimming stripped 0 bases from V and 7 bases from J, with 12 bases between. The CDR3 loop spans 14 amino acids. DNA of the CDR3: TGTGCCAGCAGTGACTCCCCGGGCAGTGGTGGCTACACCTTC. Its translation: CASSDSPGSGGYTF.

This chain links TRBV19 with TRBJ2-7, with 10 bases matching TRBD1. Per germline, CDR1 LNHDA and CDR2 SQIVND (reference sequence). The V segment lost 5 bases and the J segment 1 base; nucleotides outside the gene matches: 5. There are 15 residues in the CDR3. The chain's CDR3 is CASSVGTGESYEQYF. The CDR3 DNA follows: TGTGCCAGTAGTGTCGGGACAGGGGAATCCTACGAGCAGTACTTC.

This clone was seen once. The chain is built from TRBV30 and TRBJ1-1; possible D gene TRBD1, 6 bases. The V and J ends lost 3 bases and 8 bases respectively, with 22 bases between them. Germline V CDR1 and CDR2: GTSNPN, SVGIG (reference sequence). This CDR3 has 15 amino acids. The CDR3 loop reads CAWSTTGQGPEEAFF. For the CDR3, the DNA is TGTGCCTGGAGCACAACAGGGCAGGGGCCCGAAGAAGCTTTCTTT.

This clone was counted once. The V and J genes are TRBV11-1 and TRBJ2-1, with D possibly matching TRBD2 (6 bases). CDR3 length: 16 amino acids. Germline-derived CDR1 and CDR2 are SGHAT and FQDESV (reference sequence). V was shortened by 3 bases and J by 0 bases, with 12 bases between the two germline ends. The DNA for the CDR3 is TGTGCCAGCAGCTTGGCTGTTAGCGGCTCCTACAATGAGCAGTTCTTC. Translating gives CASSLAVSGSYNEQFF.

The chain recombines TRBV2 with TRBJ2-3; 8 nucleotides agree with TRBD2. The CDR3 is 12 amino acids. Germline CDR1 reads SNHLY; CDR2 reads FYNNEI. J lost 13 bases, V lost 4 bases, and 7 bases had no gene match. CDR3: CASSVLAAVEYF. CDR3 sequence (DNA): TGTGCCAGCAGTGTACTAGCGGCGGTTGAGTATTTT.

The V call is TRBV6-8, the J call TRBJ2-4; no clear D. This CDR3 is 16 amino acids long. In germline, CDR1 is MNHGY, CDR2 SAAAGT. V dropped 3 bases and J dropped 0 bases, with 12 bases sitting between them. The CDR3 reads CASSYLTSLAKNIQYF. The CDR3 DNA follows: TGTGCCAGCAGTTATCTTACCTCGTTAGCCAAAAACATTCAGTACTTC.

The chain is built from TRBV5-6 and TRBJ1-1; 8 positions match TRBD1. Germline values: CDR1 SGHDT, CDR2 YYEEEE. V dropped 4 bases and J dropped 10; count of bases not matched to a gene: 9. The CDR3 length is 13 residues. CDR3 sequence: CASSIQGARVAFF. The CDR3 nucleotides are TGTGCCAGCAGCATCCAGGGGGCCCGGGTAGCTTTCTTT.

This CDR3 is CASSQVVAEHEQFF. In DNA form, the CDR3 reads TGCGCCAGCAGCCAAGTGGTAGCCGAGCATGAGCAGTTCTTC. J is TRBJ2-1 and V is TRBV4-1; no definite D call. This CDR3 comprises 14 residues. Trimming cost V 1 base and J 8 bases, with 12 bases left between them. Germline lookup yields CDR1 MGHRA and CDR2 YSYEKL.

This clone came up once. The CDR3 sequence: CASSNLGQGAPGELFF. The CDR3 DNA sequence: TGTGCCAGCAGTAACCTAGGACAGGGGGCTCCCGGGGAGCTGTTTTTT. The rearrangement uses TRBV27 and TRBJ2-2, with 11 bases that match TRBD1. Trimming removed 5 bases from V and 6 bases from J; junction bases left unmatched: 8. This CDR3 region has 16 residues. The V gene's germline CDR1 is MNHEY and CDR2 SMNVEV (reference sequence).

V gene TRBV9 combines with J gene TRBJ1-2; no clear D gene. The CDR3 contains 11 residues. The germline V and J ends were trimmed by 3 bases and 2 bases, with 2 bases remaining between them. Germline assignment: CDR1 SGDLS and CDR2 YYNGEE. CDR3 amino acids: CASSDNYGYTF. DNA of the CDR3: TGTGCCAGCAGCGACAACTATGGCTACACCTTC.

The chain links TRBV11-3 to TRBJ2-7; D call uncertain. V gave up 5 bases and J gave up 2 bases, with 4 bases separating them. The CDR3 is 11 residues long. Per the germline V gene, CDR1 is SGHNT and CDR2 is YENEEA. CDR3 bases: TGTGCCAGCAGCCTAACCTACGAGCAGTACTTC. This gives the protein CASSLTYEQYF.

The chain joins TRBV27 to TRBJ2-5, with TRBD1 matching over 7 bases. V was pared by 0 bases and J by 5 bases, with 3 bases of the junction left unmatched. Germline V gives CDR1 MNHEY, CDR2 SMNVEV (reference sequence). The CDR3 is 14 residues long. CDR3 nucleotide sequence: TGTGCCAGCAGTTTATCAGGGGGCGGGGAGACCCAGTACTTC. Translated: CASSLSGGGETQYF.

The chain carries TRBV5-5 and TRBJ2-2, with D uncertain. Trimming pared 0 bases from V and 4 bases from J, leaving 16 bases between. Per germline, CDR1 SGHKS and CDR2 YYEKEE (reference sequence). The CDR3 sequence is 17 residues long. The CDR3 here is CASSLGRTTKGTGELFF. CDR3 coding DNA: TGTGCCAGCAGCTTGGGTCGCACGACGAAGGGCACCGGGGAGCTGTTTTTT.

This clone was detected once. J is TRBJ2-7 and V is TRBV4-1; no clear D gene. This CDR3 has 14 amino acids. Trimming took off 0 bases at V and 4 bases at J, with 10 bases between the two ends. Germline lookup yields CDR1 MGHRA and CDR2 YSYEKL. For the CDR3, the DNA is TGCGCCAGCAGCCAAGACTCCAGATATTACGAGCAGTACTTC. Amino acids: CASSQDSRYYEQYF.